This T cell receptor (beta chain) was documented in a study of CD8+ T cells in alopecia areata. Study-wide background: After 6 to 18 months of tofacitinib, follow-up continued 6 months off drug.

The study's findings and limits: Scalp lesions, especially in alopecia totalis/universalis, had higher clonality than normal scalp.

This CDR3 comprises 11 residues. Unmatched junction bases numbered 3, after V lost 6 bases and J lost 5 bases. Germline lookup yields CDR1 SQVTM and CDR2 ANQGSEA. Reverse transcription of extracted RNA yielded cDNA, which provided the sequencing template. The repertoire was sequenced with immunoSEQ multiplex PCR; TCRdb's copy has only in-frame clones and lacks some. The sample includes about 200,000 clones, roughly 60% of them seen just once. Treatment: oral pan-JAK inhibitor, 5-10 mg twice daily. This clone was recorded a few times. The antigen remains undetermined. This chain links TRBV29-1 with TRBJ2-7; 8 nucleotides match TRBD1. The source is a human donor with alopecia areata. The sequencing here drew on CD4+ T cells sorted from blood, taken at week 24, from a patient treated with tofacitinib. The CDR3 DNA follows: TGCAGCGTAAACAGGGGGAACGAGCAGTACTTC. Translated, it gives CSVNRGNEQYF.